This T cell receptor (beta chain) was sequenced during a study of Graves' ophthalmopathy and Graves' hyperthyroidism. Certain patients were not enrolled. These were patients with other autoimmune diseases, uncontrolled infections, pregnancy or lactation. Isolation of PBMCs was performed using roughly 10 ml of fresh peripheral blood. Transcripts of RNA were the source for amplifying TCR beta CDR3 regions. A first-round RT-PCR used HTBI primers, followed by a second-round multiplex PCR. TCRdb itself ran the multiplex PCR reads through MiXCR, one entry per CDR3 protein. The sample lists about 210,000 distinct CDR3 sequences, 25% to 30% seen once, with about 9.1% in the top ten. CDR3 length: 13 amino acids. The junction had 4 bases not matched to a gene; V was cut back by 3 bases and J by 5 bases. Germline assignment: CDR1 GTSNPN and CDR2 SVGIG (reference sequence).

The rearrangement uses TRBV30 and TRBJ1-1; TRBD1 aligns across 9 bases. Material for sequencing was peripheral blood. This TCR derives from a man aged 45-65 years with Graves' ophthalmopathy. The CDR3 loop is CAWSLDRGTEAFF. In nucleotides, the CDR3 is TGTGCCTGGAGCCTCGACAGGGGGACTGAAGCTTTCTTT.